The 20 T cell receptor beta chains reported below all come from one sample, sequenced in a study of CD8+ T cells in alopecia areata. As for treatment: oral pan-JAK inhibitor, 5-10 mg twice daily. RNA extraction was followed by reverse transcription into cDNA, which acted as the sequencing template. The table came from immunoSEQ multiplex PCR; TCRdb's copy has only in-frame clones and leaves some out. The sample holds 150,000 to 200,000 clones; roughly half are singletons and the top ten take about a tenth. This sample comprised CD8+ T cells sorted from blood, obtained around week 54, from a patient treated with tofacitinib. These TCRs come from a human donor with alopecia areata.

This sequence joins TRBV23-1 and TRBJ2-7; D remains ambiguous. TRBV23-1 counts as an open reading frame of uncertain function. V was trimmed by 4 bases and J by 3 bases, leaving 16 bases between them. This CDR3 spans 15 amino acids. The CDR3 bases are TGCGCCAGCAGTCGACAAGGGCCCCCCAGCTACGAGCAGTACTTC. Residues: CASSRQGPPSYEQYF.

The genes are TRBV7-3 and TRBJ2-5; possible D gene TRBD2, 5 bases. This CDR3 is built from 13 residues. Germline CDR1 and CDR2: SGHTA and FQGTGA. V gave up 4 bases and J gave up 2 bases, with 8 bases separating them. CDR3 sequence reads: CASSSGGQETQYF. In DNA, the CDR3 is TGTGCCAGCAGCTCTGGCGGGCAAGAGACCCAGTACTTC. The full variable domain, rest sourced from reference TRBV7-3 and TRBJ2-5, is GAGVSQTPSNKVTEKGKYVELRCDPISGHTALYWYRQSLGQGPEFLIYFQGTGAADDSGLPNDRFFAVRPEGSVSTLKIQRTERGDSAVYLCASSSGGQETQYFGPGTRLLVL.

The chain couples TRBV27 to TRBJ1-2; no definite D call. The V end lost 5 bases, the J end lost 7 bases, and 14 bases lay between the germline ends. The CDR3 runs to 13 residues. CDR1 MNHEY and CDR2 SMNVEV come from the germline V gene (reference sequence). CDR3 sequence reads: CASSPRGMGGYTF. CDR3 coding DNA: TGTGCCAGCAGTCCCCGAGGGATGGGTGGCTACACCTTC.

The chain joins TRBV6-5 to TRBJ1-1; 8 bases align to TRBD1. This CDR3 has 16 amino acids. Germline CDR1 and CDR2: MNHEY and SVGAGI. V was pared by 3 bases and J by 7 bases, with 13 bases of the junction left unmatched. CDR3 loop: CASSYPGTGELGEAFF. CDR3 DNA: TGTGCCAGCAGTTATCCTGGGACAGGAGAATTGGGTGAAGCTTTCTTT.

Comment on this clone: Other DNA sequences of this sample code for an identical CDR3. This chain links TRBV30 with TRBJ2-5, with D possibly TRBD1 on 6 matching bases. This CDR3 region has 13 residues. In germline, CDR1 is GTSNPN, CDR2 SVGIG (reference sequence). V lost 0 bases to trimming and J lost 4 bases, with 9 bases between them. CDR3 residues: CAWSVTGPETQYF. The CDR3 region has the DNA TGTGCCTGGAGTGTTACAGGGCCAGAGACCCAGTACTTC.

This clone has just a few counts. The chain uses TRBV4-1 and TRBJ2-7; tentative D call: TRBD2 (5 bases). Trimming pared 1 base from V and 3 bases from J, leaving 13 bases between. The CDR3 extends over 15 amino acids. Germline lookup yields CDR1 MGHRA and CDR2 YSYEKL. DNA of the CDR3: TGCGCCAGCAGCCAAGGGACTCTCAAGGGCTACGAGCAGTACTTC. As protein: CASSQGTLKGYEQYF.

The rearrangement joins TRBV7-8 to TRBJ2-3; no reliable D call. The CDR3 length is 14 residues. CDR1 is SGHVS, CDR2 FQNEAQ, per germline. V was shortened by 5 bases and J by 5 bases, with 14 bases between the two germline ends. CDR3 in DNA: TGTGCCAGCAGCCCCAGTTGGGGTGAAGATACGCAGTATTTT. Its protein product is CASSPSWGEDTQYF.

To note about this clone: In the same sample, other DNA sequences code for this CDR3. V and J are TRBV4-2 and TRBJ2-2; D unresolved. Germline CDR1 is LGHNA and CDR2 is YNFKEQ. Trimming stripped 1 base from V and 1 base from J, with 4 bases between. The CDR3 covers 14 residues. The CDR3 nucleotides read TGTGCCAGCAGCCAAGCGCTGAACACCGGGGAGCTGTTTTTT. Its protein product is CASSQALNTGELFF.

This clone was counted between two and nine times. The chain recombines TRBV7-9 with TRBJ1-5; D not resolved. CDR3 length: 13 amino acids. Trimming stripped 1 base from V and 6 bases from J, with 7 bases between. Germline CDR1 SEHNR, CDR2 FQNEAQ (reference sequence). CDR3 sequence (DNA): TGTGCCAGCAGCTTAGGTATCACTCAGCCCCAGCATTTT. Its translation: CASSLGITQPQHF. Full variable domain (outside the CDR3, taken from reference TRBV7-9 and TRBJ1-5): DTGVSQNPRHKITKRGQNVTFRCDPISEHNRLYWYRQTLGQGPEFLTYFQNEAQLEKSRLLSDRFSAERPKGSFSTLEIQRTEQGDSAMYLCASSLGITQPQHFGDGTRLSIL.

The V gene is TRBV6-5, the J gene TRBJ1-5, with D unresolved. Per germline, CDR1 MNHEY and CDR2 SVGAGI. The CDR3 runs 13 residues. V lost 2 bases and J 0 bases, leaving 2 bases between the germline ends. In nucleotides, the CDR3 is TGTGCCAGCAGTTACGGTAGCAATCAGCCCCAGCATTTT. As protein: CASSYGSNQPQHF.

The chain employs TRBV7-9 and TRBJ2-2, with a possible D match to TRBD2 (5 bases). This CDR3 contains 17 residues. Deletions cut 5 bases from V and 3 bases from J, with 19 bases between. Germline V CDR1 and CDR2: SEHNR, FQNEAQ (reference sequence). For the CDR3, the DNA is TGTGCCAGCAGCCCTAGCTGGGAAAAGGCATACACCGGGGAGCTGTTTTTT. It translates to CASSPSWEKAYTGELFF.

This clone was seen only a few times. The chain joins TRBV19 to TRBJ1-1; D remains ambiguous. Germline loops: CDR1 LNHDA, CDR2 SQIVND (reference sequence). V lost 7 bases, J lost 1 base, and 10 bases lay in between. CDR3 length: 13 residues. This CDR3 reads CASNAVGNTEAFF. CDR3 bases: TGTGCCAGTAATGCGGTGGGGAACACTGAAGCTTTCTTT.

The genes are TRBV5-4 and TRBJ1-1; D call uncertain. V lost 4 bases and J lost 3, with 16 bases in between. Germline-derived CDR1 and CDR2 are SGHNT and YYREEE (reference sequence). The CDR3 covers 15 residues. CDR3 in DNA: TGTGCCAGCAGCCCCGGGTCCCGCTTGGACACTGAAGCTTTCTTT. Translation gives CASSPGSRLDTEAFF.

This sequence joins TRBV25-1 and TRBJ1-1, with a weak D call TRBD1 (5 bases). Germline assignment: CDR1 MGHDK and CDR2 SYGVNS. Trimming removed 8 bases from V and 2 bases from J, with 15 bases in between. The CDR3 has 14 amino acids. CDR3 in DNA: TGTGCCAGCGCCTCTAGGGGACTCAACACTGAAGCTTTCTTT. It specifies CASASRGLNTEAFF.

A few counts support this clone. The chain is built from TRBV14 and TRBJ2-7, with D hard to call. The germline gives CDR1 SGHDN, CDR2 FVKESK. The CDR3 length is 14 residues. The V and J ends lost 1 base and 2 bases respectively, with 9 bases between them. CDR3 bases: TGTGCCAGCAGCCAAGCTGGGATCCCCTACGAGCAGTACTTC. It encodes CASSQAGIPYEQYF.

The chain uses TRBV29-1 and TRBJ1-2; D possibly corresponds to TRBD1 (5 bases). The CDR3 loop spans 12 amino acids. With 1 base removed from V and 3 bases from J, the gap between germline ends came to 6 bases. Per the germline V gene, CDR1 is SQVTM and CDR2 is ANQGSEA. CDR3 protein: CSVEGDDYGYTF. The CDR3 bases are TGCAGCGTTGAAGGGGACGACTATGGCTACACCTTC.

The chain employs TRBV2 and TRBJ2-7; D could derive from TRBD1 or TRBD2 (5 bases each). V was cut by 10 bases and J by 5 bases, with 21 bases left in between. The length of the CDR3 is 14 residues. In germline, CDR1 is SNHLY, CDR2 FYNNEI. The CDR3 DNA sequence: TGTGCCATACAATCGGGGCCGCGGTGGGACGAGCAGTACTTC. Its protein product is CAIQSGPRWDEQYF.

This clone was detected only a few times. V is TRBV5-1 and J is TRBJ1-2; maybe TRBD1 (6 bases). Trimming took off 4 bases at V and 6 bases at J, with 16 bases between the two ends. The length of the CDR3 is 14 residues. The germline V gene encodes CDR1 SGHRS and CDR2 YFSETQ. The CDR3 is CASSLRGALDGYTF. CDR3 in DNA: TGCGCCAGCAGCCTCCGGGGGGCCCTCGATGGCTACACCTTC. Variable domain in full (rest from reference TRBV5-1 and TRBJ1-2): KAGVTQTPRYLIKTRGQQVTLSCSPISGHRSVSWYQQTPGQGLQFLFEYFSETQRNKGNFPGRFSGRQFSNSRSEMNVSTLELGDSALYLCASSLRGALDGYTFGSGTRLTVV.

This clone was picked up a small number of times. The chain's CDR3 is CASSRVGGYEQFF. CDR3 DNA: TGTGCCAGCAGCAGAGTGGGGGGATATGAGCAGTTCTTC. The chain is built from TRBV7-3 and TRBJ2-1; D might be TRBD2 (6 bases). Trimming shortened V by 5 bases and J by 8 bases, and 13 bases separated the two germline ends. Germline values: CDR1 SGHTA, CDR2 FQGTGA. CDR3 length: 13 residues.

V usage is TRBV25-1 and J usage is TRBJ2-5, with 9 bases aligning to TRBD1. The germline V gene encodes CDR1 MGHDK and CDR2 SYGVNS. V was pared by 6 bases and J by 7 bases, with 6 bases of the junction left unmatched. This CDR3 spans 13 amino acids. The CDR3 nucleotides read TGTGCCAGCAGGACAGGGGGTTATGTGACCCAGTACTTC. Translation: CASRTGGYVTQYF.